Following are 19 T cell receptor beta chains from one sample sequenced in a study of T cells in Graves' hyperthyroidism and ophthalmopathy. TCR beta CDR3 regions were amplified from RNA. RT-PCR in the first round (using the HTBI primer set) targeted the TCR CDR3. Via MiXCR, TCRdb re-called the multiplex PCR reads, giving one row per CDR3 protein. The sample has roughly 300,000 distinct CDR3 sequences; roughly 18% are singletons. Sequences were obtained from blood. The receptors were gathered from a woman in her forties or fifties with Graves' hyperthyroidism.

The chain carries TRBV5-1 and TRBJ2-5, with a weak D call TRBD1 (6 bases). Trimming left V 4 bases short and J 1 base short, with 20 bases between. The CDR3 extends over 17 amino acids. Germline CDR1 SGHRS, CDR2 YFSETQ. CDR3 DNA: TGCGCCAGCAGCCAGGGGACCGCGCAGGGAATCCAAGAGACCCAGTACTTC. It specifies CASSQGTAQGIQETQYF. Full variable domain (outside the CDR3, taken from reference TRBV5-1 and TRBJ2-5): KAGVTQTPRYLIKTRGQQVTLSCSPISGHRSVSWYQQTPGQGLQFLFEYFSETQRNKGNFPGRFSGRQFSNSRSEMNVSTLELGDSALYLCASSQGTAQGIQETQYFGPGTRLLVL.

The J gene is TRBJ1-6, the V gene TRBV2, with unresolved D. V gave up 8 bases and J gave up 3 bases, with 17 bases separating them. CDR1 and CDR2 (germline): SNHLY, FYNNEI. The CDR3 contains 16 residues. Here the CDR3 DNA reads TGTGCCAGCGGACTCTATCGCCAGATCTATAATTCACCCCTCCACTTT. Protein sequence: CASGLYRQIYNSPLHF.

CDR3 sequence: CASKGGNKAGYTF. CDR3 nucleotides: TGTGCCAGCAAAGGGGGCAATAAGGCTGGCTACACCTTC. The rearrangement uses TRBV12-3 or TRBV12-4 and TRBJ1-2; 7 bases match TRBD1. J was trimmed by 7 bases and V by 7 bases; bases with no gene match: 9. The CDR3 contains 13 residues.

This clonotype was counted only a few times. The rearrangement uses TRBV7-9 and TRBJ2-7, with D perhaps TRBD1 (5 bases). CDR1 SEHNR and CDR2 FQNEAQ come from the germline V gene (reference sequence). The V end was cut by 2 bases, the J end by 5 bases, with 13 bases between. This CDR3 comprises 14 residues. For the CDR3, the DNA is TGTGCCAGCAGCTTAATTGGCAGGGCCGACGAGCAGTACTTC. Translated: CASSLIGRADEQYF.

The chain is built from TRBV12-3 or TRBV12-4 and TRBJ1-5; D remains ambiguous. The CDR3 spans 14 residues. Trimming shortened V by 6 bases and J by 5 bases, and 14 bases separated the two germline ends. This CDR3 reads CASRIDTPYQPQHF. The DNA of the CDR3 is TGTGCCAGCAGAATCGACACCCCGTATCAGCCCCAGCATTTT.

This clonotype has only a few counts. CDR3 DNA sequence: TGTGCCAGCAGCTCCGGGACCCACTACAATGAGCAGTTCTTC. This encodes CASSSGTHYNEQFF. The chain has TRBV7-2 and TRBJ2-1; D is possibly TRBD1 or TRBD2 (5 bases each). The ends were cut back, 4 bases at V and 3 bases at J, with 10 bases in the middle. Per the germline V gene, CDR1 is SGHTA and CDR2 is FQGNSA. This CDR3 is 14 amino acids long.

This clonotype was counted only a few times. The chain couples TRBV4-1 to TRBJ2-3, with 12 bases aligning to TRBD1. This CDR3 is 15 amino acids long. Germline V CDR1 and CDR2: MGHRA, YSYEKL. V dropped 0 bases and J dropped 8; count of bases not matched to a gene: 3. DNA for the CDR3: TGCGCCAGCAGCCAAGAAGGGACAGGGGGCGTTACGCAGTATTTT. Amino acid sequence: CASSQEGTGGVTQYF.

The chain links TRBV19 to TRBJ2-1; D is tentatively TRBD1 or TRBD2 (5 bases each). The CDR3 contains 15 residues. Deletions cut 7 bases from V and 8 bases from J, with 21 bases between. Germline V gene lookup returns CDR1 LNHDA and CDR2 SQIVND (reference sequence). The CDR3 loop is CASTPPGTGGDEQFF. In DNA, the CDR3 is TGTGCCAGTACCCCCCCCGGGACGGGTGGGGATGAGCAGTTCTTC.

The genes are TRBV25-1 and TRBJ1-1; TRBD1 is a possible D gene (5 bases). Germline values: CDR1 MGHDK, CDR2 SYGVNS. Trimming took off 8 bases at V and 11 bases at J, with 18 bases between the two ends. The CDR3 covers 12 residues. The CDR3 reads CASSGGNGRAFF. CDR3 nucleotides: TGTGCCAGCTCCGGGGGAAACGGACGGGCTTTCTTT.

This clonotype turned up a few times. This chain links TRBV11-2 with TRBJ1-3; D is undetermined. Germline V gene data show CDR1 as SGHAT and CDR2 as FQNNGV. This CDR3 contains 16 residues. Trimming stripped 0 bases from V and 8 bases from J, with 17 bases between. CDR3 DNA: TGTGCCAGCAGCTTAGATTCGGAGGGCCCGAGGGACACCATATATTTT. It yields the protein CASSLDSEGPRDTIYF.

The CDR3 DNA follows: TGTGCCAGCAGTGAGAGCCCTTCCATCTCCTACAATGAGCAGTTCTTC. Its protein is CASSESPSISYNEQFF. The V gene is TRBV25-1, the J gene TRBJ2-1; unclear D gene. Germline CDR1 and CDR2: MGHDK and SYGVNS. Trimming cost V 3 bases and J 0 bases, with 12 bases left between them. This CDR3 is built from 16 residues. The variable domain in full, completed from reference TRBV25-1 and TRBJ2-1, reads EADIYQTPRYLVIGTGKKITLECSQTMGHDKMYWYQQDPGMELHLIHYSYGVNSTEKGDLSSESTVSRIRTEHFPLTLESARPSHTSQYLCASSESPSISYNEQFFGPGTRLTVL.

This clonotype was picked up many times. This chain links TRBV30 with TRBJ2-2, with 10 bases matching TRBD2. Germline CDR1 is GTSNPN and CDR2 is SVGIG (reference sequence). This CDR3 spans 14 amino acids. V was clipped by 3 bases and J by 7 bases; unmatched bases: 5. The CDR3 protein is CAWRVGLAHGELFF. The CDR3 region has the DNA TGTGCCTGGAGGGTGGGACTAGCGCACGGGGAGCTGTTTTTT.

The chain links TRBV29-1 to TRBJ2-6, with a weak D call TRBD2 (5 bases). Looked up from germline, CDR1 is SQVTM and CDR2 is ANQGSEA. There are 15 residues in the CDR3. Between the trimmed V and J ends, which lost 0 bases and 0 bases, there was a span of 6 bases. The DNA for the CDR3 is TGCAGCGTTGAAGACGGGAACTCTGGGGCCAACGTCCTGACTTTC. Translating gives CSVEDGNSGANVLTF.

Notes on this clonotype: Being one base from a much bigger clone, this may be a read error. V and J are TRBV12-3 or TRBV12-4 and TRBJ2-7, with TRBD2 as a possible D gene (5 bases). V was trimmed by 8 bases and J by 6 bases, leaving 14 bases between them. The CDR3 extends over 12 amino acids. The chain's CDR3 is CASGYGMREQYF. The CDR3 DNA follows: TGTGCCAGCGGGTACGGGATGCGCGAGCAGTACTTC.

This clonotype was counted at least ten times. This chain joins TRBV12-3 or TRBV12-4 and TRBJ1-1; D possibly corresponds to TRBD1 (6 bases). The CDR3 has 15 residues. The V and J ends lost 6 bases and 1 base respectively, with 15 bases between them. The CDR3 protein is CASSPRRGANTEAFF. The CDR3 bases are TGTGCCAGCAGCCCGCGCAGGGGTGCGAACACTGAAGCTTTCTTT.

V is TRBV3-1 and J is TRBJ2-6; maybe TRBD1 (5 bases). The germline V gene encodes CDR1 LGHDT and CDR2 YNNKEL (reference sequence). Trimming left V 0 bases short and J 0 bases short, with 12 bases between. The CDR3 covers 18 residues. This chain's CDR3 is CASSQDSSRDSGANVLTF. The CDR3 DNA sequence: TGTGCCAGCAGCCAAGATTCAAGCAGGGACTCTGGGGCCAACGTCCTGACTTTC.

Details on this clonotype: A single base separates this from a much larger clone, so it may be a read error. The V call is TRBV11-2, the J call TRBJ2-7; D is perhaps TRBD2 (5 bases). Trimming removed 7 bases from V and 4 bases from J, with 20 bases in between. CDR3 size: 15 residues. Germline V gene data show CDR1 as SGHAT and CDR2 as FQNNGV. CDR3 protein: CASTTGRGLTYEQYF. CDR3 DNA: TGTGCCAGCACCACGGGTCGTGGACTGACTTACGAGCAGTACTTC.

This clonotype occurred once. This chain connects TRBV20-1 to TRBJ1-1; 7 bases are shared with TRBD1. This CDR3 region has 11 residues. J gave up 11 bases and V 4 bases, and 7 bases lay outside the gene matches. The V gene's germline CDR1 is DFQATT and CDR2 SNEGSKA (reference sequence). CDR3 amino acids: CSAIKTGWAFF. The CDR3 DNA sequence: TGCAGTGCTATCAAGACAGGGTGGGCTTTCTTT.

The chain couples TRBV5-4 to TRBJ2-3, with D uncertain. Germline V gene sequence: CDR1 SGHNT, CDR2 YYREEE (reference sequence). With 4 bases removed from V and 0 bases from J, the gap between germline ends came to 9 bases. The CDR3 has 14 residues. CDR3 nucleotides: TGTGCCAGCAGCAGAGTCGACAGCACAGATACGCAGTATTTT. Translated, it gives CASSRVDSTDTQYF.